One and the same sample provided the 6 T cell receptor beta chains below, sequenced in a study of radiation and T cells in renal cell carcinoma. Some clones are missing from TCRdb's copy, which holds only in-frame ones; the method was immunoSEQ multiplex PCR. The repertoire holds some 150,000 clones, with 87% as singletons. Sample time point: blood 2 weeks post-SBRT. Treatment indicated: 15 Gy SBRT to primary tumor, nephrectomy 4 weeks later. Sample: blood, taken from a patient whose treatment included radiotherapy and nephrectomy. The receptors shown here come from a woman between 45 and 65 years old with renal cell carcinoma.

V gene TRBV6-4 combines with J gene TRBJ2-1; the D is unclear. The CDR3 covers 13 residues. Germline CDR1 is MRHNA and CDR2 is SNTAGT. V was cut by 4 bases and J by 5 bases, with 9 bases left in between. The CDR3 here is CASSVGRDNEQFF. The CDR3, as DNA: TGTGCCAGCAGTGTCGGCCGGGACAATGAGCAGTTCTTC.

V is TRBV7-6 and J is TRBJ2-7; possible D gene TRBD1, 6 bases. CDR1 and CDR2 (germline): SGHVS, FNYEAQ. V lost 7 bases and J lost 2, with 18 bases in between. The CDR3 runs 15 residues. Here the CDR3 reads CASTQMVGTPYEQYF. CDR3 coding DNA: TGTGCCAGCACTCAAATGGTCGGGACACCCTACGAGCAGTACTTC.

The V gene is TRBV4-1, the J gene TRBJ2-3; D remains ambiguous. Germline assignment: CDR1 MGHRA and CDR2 YSYEKL. The CDR3 covers 17 residues. The V and J ends lost 1 base and 0 bases respectively, with 14 bases between them. The DNA of the CDR3 is TGCGCCAGCAGCCAAGGGTTCGTGGGCCCTAGCACAGATACGCAGTATTTT. Its translation: CASSQGFVGPSTDTQYF.

The V gene is TRBV2, the J gene TRBJ1-4, with 10 bases identical to TRBD1. V shed 8 bases, J shed 4 bases, and the junction held 10 bases outside the gene matches. CDR1 SNHLY and CDR2 FYNNEI come from the germline V gene. This CDR3 contains 16 residues. In nucleotides, the CDR3 is TGTGCCAGCCTCCCCGGGACAGGGGAAAATAATGAAAAACTGTTTTTT. Its translation is CASLPGTGENNEKLFF. Based on the CDR3 plus reference TRBV2 and TRBJ1-4, the full variable domain is EPEVTQTPSHQVTQMGQEVILRCVPISNHLYFYWYRQILGQKVEFLVSFYNNEISEKSEIFDDQFSVERPDGSNFTLKIRSTKLEDSAMYFCASLPGTGENNEKLFFGSGTQLSVL.

The V call is TRBV6-6, the J call TRBJ1-2; 8 nucleotides align to TRBD1. The J segment lost 2 bases and the V segment lost 5 bases, leaving 7 bases of the junction unmatched. Per germline, CDR1 MNHNY and CDR2 SVGAGI (reference sequence). The CDR3 loop spans 15 amino acids. Written as DNA, the CDR3 is TGTGCCAGCAGTCCCTCCCGGACAGGGAACTATGGCTACACCTTC. Protein sequence: CASSPSRTGNYGYTF.

This chain connects TRBV10-3 to TRBJ2-1, with D perhaps matching TRBD1 (6 bases). The V end was cut by 2 bases, the J end by 8 bases, with 25 bases between. Germline-derived CDR1 and CDR2 are ENHRY and SYGVKD. The CDR3 has 18 residues. CDR3 protein: CAISEAADTRGRQYEQFF. The CDR3, as DNA: TGTGCCATCAGTGAGGCGGCCGATACCAGGGGACGACAATATGAGCAGTTCTTC.